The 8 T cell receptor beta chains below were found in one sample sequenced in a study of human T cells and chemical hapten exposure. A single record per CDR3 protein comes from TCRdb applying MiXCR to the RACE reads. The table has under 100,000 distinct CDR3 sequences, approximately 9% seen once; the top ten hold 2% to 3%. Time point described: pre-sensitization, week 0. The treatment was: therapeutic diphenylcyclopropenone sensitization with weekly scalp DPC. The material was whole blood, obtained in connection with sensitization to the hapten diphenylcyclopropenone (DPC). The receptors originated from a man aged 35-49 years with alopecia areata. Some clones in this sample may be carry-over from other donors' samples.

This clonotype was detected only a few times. The CDR3 loop is CASSRSTPPGLAGVADTQYF. The CDR3 DNA follows: TGCGCCAGCAGCCGATCCACTCCTCCGGGACTAGCGGGAGTTGCAGATACGCAGTATTTT. The V call is TRBV4-3, the J call TRBJ2-3; 14 positions agree with TRBD2. CDR3 length: 20 amino acids. Germline CDR1 LGHNA, CDR2 YSLEER. Trimming cost V 4 bases and J 4 bases; bases outside gene matches: 16.

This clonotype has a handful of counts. The CDR3 bases are TGTGCCAGCAGCTCTGGACAGGGGGTTAGCGGCGAGCAGTACTTC. Protein product: CASSSGQGVSGEQYF. The chain recombines TRBV6-5 with TRBJ2-7, with 10 bases fitting TRBD1. Germline V CDR1 and CDR2: MNHEY, SVGAGI. This CDR3 has 15 residues. After removal of 6 bases from V and 6 bases from J, the junction contained 11 bases not matched to a gene.

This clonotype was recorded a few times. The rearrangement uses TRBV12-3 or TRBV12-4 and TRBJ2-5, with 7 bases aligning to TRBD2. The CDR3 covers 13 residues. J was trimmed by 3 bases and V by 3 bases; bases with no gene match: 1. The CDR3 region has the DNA TGTGCCAGCAGTTTCCTAGCGGAAGAGACCCAGTACTTC. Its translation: CASSFLAEETQYF.

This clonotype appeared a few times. The CDR3 is CASSLAGAVGDTQYF. CDR3 sequence (DNA): TGTGCCAGCAGCTTAGCGGGAGCGGTAGGAGATACGCAGTATTTT. This chain joins TRBV7-9 and TRBJ2-3, with a weak D call TRBD2 (5 bases). Trimming shortened V by 0 bases and J by 5 bases, and 12 bases separated the two germline ends. CDR3 length: 15 residues. CDR1 and CDR2 from the germline V gene are SEHNR and FQNEAQ (reference sequence).

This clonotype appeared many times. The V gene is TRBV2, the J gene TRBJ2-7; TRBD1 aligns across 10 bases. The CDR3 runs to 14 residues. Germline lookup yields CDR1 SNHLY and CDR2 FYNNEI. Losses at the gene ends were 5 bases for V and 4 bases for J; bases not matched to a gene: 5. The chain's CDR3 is CASSLGQGRYEQYV. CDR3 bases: TGTGCCAGCAGTTTGGGACAGGGGAGATACGAGCAGTACGTC.

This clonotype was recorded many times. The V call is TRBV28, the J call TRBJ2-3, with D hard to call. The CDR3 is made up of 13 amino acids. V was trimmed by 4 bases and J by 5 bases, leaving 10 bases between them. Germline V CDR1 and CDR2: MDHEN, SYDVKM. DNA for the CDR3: TGTGCCAGCAGTTGGATGGGAATAGATACGCAGTATTTT. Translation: CASSWMGIDTQYF.

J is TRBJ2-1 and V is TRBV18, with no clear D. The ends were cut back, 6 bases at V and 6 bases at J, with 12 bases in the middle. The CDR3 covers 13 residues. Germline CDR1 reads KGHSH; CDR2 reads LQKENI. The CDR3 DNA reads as TGTGCCAGCTCCCAGACCTACTCCAATGAGCAGTTCTTC. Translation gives CASSQTYSNEQFF.

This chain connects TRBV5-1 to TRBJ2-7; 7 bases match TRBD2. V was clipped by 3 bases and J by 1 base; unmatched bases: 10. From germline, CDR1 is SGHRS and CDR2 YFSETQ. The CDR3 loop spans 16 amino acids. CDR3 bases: TGCGCCAGCAGCTGGGGACTATCGGTCTCTTCCTACGAGCAGTACTTC. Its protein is CASSWGLSVSSYEQYF.